This T cell receptor beta chain was profiled in a study of identical twins. Whole-study findings and limits: Insertion counts were lower in abundant cord blood beta clonotypes, a trend that memory repertoires did not show. Invariant T cells like MAIT and iNKT could partly confound the zero-insertion analyses. Recombination models fit unrelated individuals' TCR alpha sharing but underestimated twins'.

Each donor (without exception) was a healthy Caucasian. TCRdb processed the 5' RACE reads anew with MiXCR; each CDR3 protein has one entry. The repertoire holds hundreds of thousands of distinct CDR3 sequences, with less than 9.5% as singletons. This clonotype was picked up many times. Its antigen is unidentified. The sample was also linked to a second study, of yellow fever vaccine responses in identical twins.

The sequence was obtained from a woman aged 18-30 years in good health. What was sequenced was CD8+ T cells sorted from blood.

This CDR3 is CSASSGSGGPISTDTQYF. CDR3 nucleotide sequence: TGCAGTGCTAGTTCGGGGAGCGGGGGACCGATTAGCACAGATACGCAGTATTTT. The chain couples TRBV20-1 to TRBJ2-3; 8 nucleotides line up with TRBD2. V gave up 3 bases and J gave up 0 bases; unmatched junction bases: 14. CDR3 length: 18 amino acids. The germline V gene encodes CDR1 DFQATT and CDR2 SNEGSKA (reference sequence).